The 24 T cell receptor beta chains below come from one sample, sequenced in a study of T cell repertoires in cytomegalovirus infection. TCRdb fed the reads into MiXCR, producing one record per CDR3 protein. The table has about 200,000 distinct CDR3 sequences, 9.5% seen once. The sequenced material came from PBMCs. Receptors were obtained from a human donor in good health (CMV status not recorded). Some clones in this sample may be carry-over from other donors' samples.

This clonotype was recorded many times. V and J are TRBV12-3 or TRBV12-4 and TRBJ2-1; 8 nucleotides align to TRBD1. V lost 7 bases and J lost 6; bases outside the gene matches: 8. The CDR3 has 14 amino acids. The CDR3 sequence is CASNRLGQGNEQFF. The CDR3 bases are TGTGCCAGCAATCGTCTAGGACAGGGCAATGAGCAGTTCTTC.

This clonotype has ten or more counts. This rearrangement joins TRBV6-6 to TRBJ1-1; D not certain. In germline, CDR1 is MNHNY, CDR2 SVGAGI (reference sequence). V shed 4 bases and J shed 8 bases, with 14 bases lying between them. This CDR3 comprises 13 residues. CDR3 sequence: CASSFFGDGEAFF. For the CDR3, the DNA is TGTGCCAGCAGTTTTTTCGGGGATGGAGAAGCTTTCTTT.

CDR3 in amino acids: CAISESARRGGNTGELFF. Here the CDR3 DNA reads TGTGCCATCAGTGAGTCAGCCCGGCGGGGGGGAAACACCGGGGAGCTGTTTTTT. This chain links TRBV10-3 with TRBJ2-2, with 9 bases lining up with TRBD2. Germline CDR1 reads ENHRY; CDR2 reads SYGVKD. J lost 2 bases, V lost 0 bases, and 7 bases had no gene match. The CDR3 runs 18 residues.

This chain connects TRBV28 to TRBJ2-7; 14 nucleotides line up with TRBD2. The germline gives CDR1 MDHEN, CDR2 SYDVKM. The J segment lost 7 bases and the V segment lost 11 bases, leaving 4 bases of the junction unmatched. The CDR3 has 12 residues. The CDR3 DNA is TGTGCCGGAGGACTAGCGGGAGGAGAGCAGTACTTC. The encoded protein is CAGGLAGGEQYF.

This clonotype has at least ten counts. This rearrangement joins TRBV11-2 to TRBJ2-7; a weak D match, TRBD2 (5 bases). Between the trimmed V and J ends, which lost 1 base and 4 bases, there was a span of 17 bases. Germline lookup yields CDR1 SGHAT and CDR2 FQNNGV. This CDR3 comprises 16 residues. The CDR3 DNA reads TGTGCCAGCAGCTTAGCGGGGTCTTCGGTGGGTTACGAGCAGTACTTC. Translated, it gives CASSLAGSSVGYEQYF.

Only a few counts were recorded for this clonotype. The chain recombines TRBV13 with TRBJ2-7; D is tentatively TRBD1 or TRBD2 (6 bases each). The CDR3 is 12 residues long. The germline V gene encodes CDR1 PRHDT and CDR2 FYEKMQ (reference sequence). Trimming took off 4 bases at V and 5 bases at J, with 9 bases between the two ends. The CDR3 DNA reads TGTGCCAGCAGCTCCGGGGGCGACGAGCAGTACTTC. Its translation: CASSSGGDEQYF.

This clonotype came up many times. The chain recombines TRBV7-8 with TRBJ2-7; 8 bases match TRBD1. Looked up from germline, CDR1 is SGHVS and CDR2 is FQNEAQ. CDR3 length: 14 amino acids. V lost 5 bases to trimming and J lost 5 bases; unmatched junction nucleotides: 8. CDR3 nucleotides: TGTGCCAGCAGCCTTACTCAGGGGGCTGACGAGCAGTACTTC. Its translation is CASSLTQGADEQYF.

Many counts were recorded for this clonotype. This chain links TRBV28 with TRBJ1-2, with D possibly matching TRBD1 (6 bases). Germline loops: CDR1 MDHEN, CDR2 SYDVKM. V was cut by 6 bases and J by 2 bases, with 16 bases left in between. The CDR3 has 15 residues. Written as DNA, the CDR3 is TGTGCCAGCAGCCCACGGACAGCTCGAAACTATGGCTACACCTTC. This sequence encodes CASSPRTARNYGYTF.

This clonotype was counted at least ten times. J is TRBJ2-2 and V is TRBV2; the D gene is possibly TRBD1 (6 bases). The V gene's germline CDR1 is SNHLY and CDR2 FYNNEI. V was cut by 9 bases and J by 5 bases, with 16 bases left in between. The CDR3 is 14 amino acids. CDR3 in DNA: TGTGCCAGAGGGGGAGTGAGGAGGACCGGGGAGCTGTTTTTT. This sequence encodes CARGGVRRTGELFF.

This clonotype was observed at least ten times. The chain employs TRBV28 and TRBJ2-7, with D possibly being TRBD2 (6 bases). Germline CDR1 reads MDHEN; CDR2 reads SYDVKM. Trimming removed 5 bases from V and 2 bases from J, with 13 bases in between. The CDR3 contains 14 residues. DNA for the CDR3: TGTGCCAGCAGTGAAACCGGGAGCGCCTACGAGCAGTACTTC. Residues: CASSETGSAYEQYF.

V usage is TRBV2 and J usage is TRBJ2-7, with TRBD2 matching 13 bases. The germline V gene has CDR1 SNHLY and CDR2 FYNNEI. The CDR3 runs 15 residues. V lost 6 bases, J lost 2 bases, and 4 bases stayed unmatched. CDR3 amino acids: CASSATSGRAYEQYF. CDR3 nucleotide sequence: TGTGCCAGCAGCGCCACTAGCGGGAGGGCCTACGAGCAGTACTTC.

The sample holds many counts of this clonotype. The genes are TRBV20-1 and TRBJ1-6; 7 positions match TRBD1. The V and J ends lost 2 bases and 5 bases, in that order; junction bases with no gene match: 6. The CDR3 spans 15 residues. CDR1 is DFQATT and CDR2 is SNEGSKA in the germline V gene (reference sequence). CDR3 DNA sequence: TGCAGTGCTAGATGGACAGGTCCAGATAATTCACCCCTCCACTTT. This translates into CSARWTGPDNSPLHF.

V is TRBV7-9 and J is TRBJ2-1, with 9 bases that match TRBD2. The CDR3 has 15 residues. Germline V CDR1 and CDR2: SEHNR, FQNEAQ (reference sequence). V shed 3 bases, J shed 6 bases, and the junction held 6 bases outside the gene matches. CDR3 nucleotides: TGTGCCAGCAGCTTTGGGCGGGGGGGACTCAATGAGCAGTTCTTC. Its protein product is CASSFGRGGLNEQFF.

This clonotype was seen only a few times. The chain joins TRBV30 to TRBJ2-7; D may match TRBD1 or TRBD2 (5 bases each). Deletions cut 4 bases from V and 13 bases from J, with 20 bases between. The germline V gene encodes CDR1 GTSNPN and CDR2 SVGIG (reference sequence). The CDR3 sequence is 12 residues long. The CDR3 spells CAWTHAPGASYF. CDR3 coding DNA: TGTGCCTGGACCCACGCCCCCGGGGCCTCTTACTTC.

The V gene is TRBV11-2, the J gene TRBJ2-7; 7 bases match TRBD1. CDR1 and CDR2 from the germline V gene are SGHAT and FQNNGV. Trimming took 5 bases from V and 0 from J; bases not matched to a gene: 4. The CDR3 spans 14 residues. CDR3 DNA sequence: TGTGCCAGCAGCCTGGGACAGATCTCCTACGAGCAGTACTTC. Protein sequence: CASSLGQISYEQYF.

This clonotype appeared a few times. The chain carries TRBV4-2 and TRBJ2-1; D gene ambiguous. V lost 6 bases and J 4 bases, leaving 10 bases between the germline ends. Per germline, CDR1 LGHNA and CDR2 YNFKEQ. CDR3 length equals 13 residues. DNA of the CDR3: TGTGCCAGCAGGTCTAGTTTATACAATGAGCAGTTCTTC. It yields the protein CASRSSLYNEQFF.

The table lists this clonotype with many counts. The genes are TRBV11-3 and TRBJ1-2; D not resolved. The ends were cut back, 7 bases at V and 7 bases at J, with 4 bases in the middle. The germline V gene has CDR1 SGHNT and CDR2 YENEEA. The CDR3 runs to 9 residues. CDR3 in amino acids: CASKPGYTF. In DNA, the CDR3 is TGTGCCAGCAAACCTGGCTACACCTTC.

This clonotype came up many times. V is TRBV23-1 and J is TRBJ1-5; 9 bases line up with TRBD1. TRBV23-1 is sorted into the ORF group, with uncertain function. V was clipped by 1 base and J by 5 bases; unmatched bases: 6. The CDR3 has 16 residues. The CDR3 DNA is TGCGCCAGCAGTCAATGGGACAGGGTTGTCGATCAGCCCCAGCATTTT. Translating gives CASSQWDRVVDQPQHF.

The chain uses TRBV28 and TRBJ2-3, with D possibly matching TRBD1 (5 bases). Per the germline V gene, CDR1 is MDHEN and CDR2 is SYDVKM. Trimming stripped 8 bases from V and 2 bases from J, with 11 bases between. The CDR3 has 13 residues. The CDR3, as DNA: TGTGCCAGCCAGGGTTTTTCCACAGATACGCAGTATTTT. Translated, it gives CASQGFSTDTQYF.

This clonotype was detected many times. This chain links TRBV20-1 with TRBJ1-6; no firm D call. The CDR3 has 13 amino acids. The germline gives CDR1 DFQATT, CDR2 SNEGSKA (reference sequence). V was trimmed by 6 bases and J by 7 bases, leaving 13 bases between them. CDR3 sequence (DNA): TGCAGTGCGAGGAATAGGAAGAATTCACCCCTCCACTTT. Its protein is CSARNRKNSPLHF.

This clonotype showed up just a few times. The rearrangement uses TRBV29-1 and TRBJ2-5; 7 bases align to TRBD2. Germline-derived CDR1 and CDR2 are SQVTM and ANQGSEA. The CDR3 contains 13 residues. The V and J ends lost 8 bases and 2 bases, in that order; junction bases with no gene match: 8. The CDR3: CSIKWRGQETQYF. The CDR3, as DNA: TGCAGCATTAAGTGGCGGGGGCAAGAGACCCAGTACTTC. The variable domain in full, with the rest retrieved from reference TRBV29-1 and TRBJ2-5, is SAVISQKPSRDICQRGTSLTIQCQVDSQVTMMFWYRQQPGQSLTLIATANQGSEATYESGFVIDKFPISRPNLTFSTLTVSNMSPEDSSIYLCSIKWRGQETQYFGPGTRLLVL.

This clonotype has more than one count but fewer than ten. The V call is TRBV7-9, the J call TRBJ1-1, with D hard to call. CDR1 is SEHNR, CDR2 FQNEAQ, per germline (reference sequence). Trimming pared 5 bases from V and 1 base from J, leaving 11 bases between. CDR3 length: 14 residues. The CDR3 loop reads CASSPQRENTEAFF. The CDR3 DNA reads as TGTGCCAGCAGCCCACAGAGAGAGAACACTGAAGCTTTCTTT. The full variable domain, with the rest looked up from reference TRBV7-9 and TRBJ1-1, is DTGVSQNPRHKITKRGQNVTFRCDPISEHNRLYWYRQTLGQGPEFLTYFQNEAQLEKSRLLSDRFSAERPKGSFSTLEIQRTEQGDSAMYLCASSPQRENTEAFFGQGTRLTVV.

In nucleotides, the CDR3 is TGCAGCGTTGAAGAATCTGGCGGCGGGGAGCTGTTTTTT. Protein product: CSVEESGGGELFF. The rearrangement joins TRBV29-1 to TRBJ2-2; D is undetermined. CDR3 length: 13 residues. V was clipped by 0 bases and J by 7 bases, with 9 bases between them. CDR1 is SQVTM and CDR2 is ANQGSEA in the germline V gene.

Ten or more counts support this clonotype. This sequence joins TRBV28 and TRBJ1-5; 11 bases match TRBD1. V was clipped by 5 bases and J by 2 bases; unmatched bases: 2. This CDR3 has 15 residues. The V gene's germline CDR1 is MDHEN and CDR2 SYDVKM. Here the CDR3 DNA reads TGTGCCAGCAGTCTGGGACAGGGGGGCAATCAGCCCCAGCATTTT. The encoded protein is CASSLGQGGNQPQHF.